Listed below are T cell receptor beta chains from one sample, sequenced in a study of T cell responses to AZD1222 COVID-19 vaccine. Generated by immunoSEQ multiplex PCR, the TCRdb table keeps only in-frame clones and is missing some. This sample has about 56,000 clones; 70% to 90% occur once, and the top ten carry roughly 15%. This specimen consisted of peripheral blood, obtained on day 0 of AZD1222 vaccination. These receptors were collected from an adult in good health. Both conserved end residues are part of each CDR3. Each record gives: V gene, clone size, J gene, D gene, CDR3 protein, CDR3 DNA. D genes are given only for firm matches. Clone size, where shown, is once, few, many, or a class for clones that have expanded.

TRBV11-3	once	TRBJ2-3	NA	CASSLAQNSDTQYF	TGTGCCAGCAGCTTAGCTCAAAATTCAGATACGCAGTATTTT
TRBV7-3	NA	TRBJ2-1	TRBD2	CASSIGLAGANEQFF	TGTGCCAGCAGCATCGGACTAGCGGGGGCCAATGAGCAGTTCTTC
TRBV2	NA	TRBJ1-1	NA	CASTQTDHRANTEAFF	TGTGCCAGCACCCAGACAGATCATCGGGCGAACACTGAAGCTTTCTTT
TRBV7-2	NA	TRBJ1-2	TRBD1	CASSRTGGDYGYTF	TGTGCCAGCAGTCGGACAGGGGGCGACTATGGCTACACCTTC
TRBV2	NA	TRBJ1-6	NA	CASSESGISPLHF	TGTGCCAGCAGTGAATCGGGGATTTCACCCCTCCACTTT
TRBV6-5	NA	TRBJ1-2	NA	CASGGRGSGYTF	TGTGCCAGCGGGGGGAGGGGAAGTGGCTACACCTTC
TRBV2	NA	TRBJ1-2	TRBD1	CASSDPLTGTYGYTF	TGTGCCAGCAGTGACCCCTTGACAGGGACCTATGGCTACACCTTC
TRBV18	NA	TRBJ2-1	NA	CASSQEYNEQFF	TGTGCCAGCTCTCAAGAGTACAATGAGCAGTTCTTC
TRBV12-3/TRBV12-4	NA	TRBJ2-3	NA	CASTGVGDTQYF	TGTGCCAGCACGGGGGTCGGGGATACGCAGTATTTT
TRBV19	NA	TRBJ2-5	NA	CASSIVPQETQYF	TGTGCCAGTAGTATAGTACCCCAAGAGACCCAGTACTTC
TRBV6-5	once	TRBJ2-5	NA	CASSYKTEETQYF	TGTGCCAGCAGTTATAAGACAGAAGAGACCCAGTACTTC
TRBV19	once	TRBJ2-7	TRBD1	CAIGRGTGGSKQYF	TGTGCCATCGGGCGCGGGACAGGGGGCAGTAAGCAGTACTTC
TRBV27	NA	TRBJ2-7	NA	CASSAATGRGQYF	TGTGCCAGCAGTGCGGCGACAGGGAGGGGGCAGTACTTC
TRBV27	NA	TRBJ2-1	TRBD1	CASSLFMGQNNEQFF	TGTGCCAGCAGTTTATTTATGGGACAGAACAATGAGCAGTTCTTC
TRBV30	NA	TRBJ2-3	NA	CAWSGDGTDTQYF	TGTGCCTGGAGCGGGGACGGCACAGATACGCAGTATTTT
TRBV5-4	NA	TRBJ2-1	TRBD2	CASRLAGDTYNEQFF	TGTGCCAGCAGACTAGCGGGGGACACCTACAATGAGCAGTTCTTC
TRBV5-6	NA	TRBJ2-7	TRBD1	CASSLATGTGVSEQYF	TGTGCCAGCAGCCTGGCCACCGGGACAGGGGTCTCCGAGCAGTACTTC
TRBV10-1	once	TRBJ2-7	TRBD1	CARRTGALNEQYF	TGCGCCAGACGAACAGGGGCCCTCAACGAGCAGTACTTC
TRBV5-5	few	TRBJ2-7	NA	CASSLDRTYEQYF	TGTGCCAGCAGCTTGGACAGAACCTACGAGCAGTACTTC
TRBV11-2	NA	TRBJ1-4	NA	CASSLNSREKLFF	TGTGCCAGCAGCCTCAATTCCAGGGAAAAACTGTTTTTT
TRBV5-5	many	TRBJ1-1	NA	CASSLWAGMNTEAFF	TGTGCCAGCAGCTTATGGGCAGGGATGAACACTGAAGCTTTCTTT
TRBV27	NA	TRBJ2-7	TRBD1	CASSFAGQVSYEQYF	TGTGCCAGCAGTTTTGCGGGACAGGTGTCCTACGAGCAGTACTTC
TRBV19	NA	TRBJ2-5	TRBD1	CASRRTRDRLETQYF	TGTGCCAGTCGCCGCACCCGGGACAGACTAGAGACCCAGTACTTC
TRBV5-1	NA	TRBJ2-7	TRBD1	CASSRDRKDEQYF	TGCGCCAGCAGCCGGGACAGAAAGGATGAGCAGTACTTC
TRBV9	NA	TRBJ2-5	TRBD2	CASSVYDRTSGKETQYF	TGTGCCAGCAGCGTATATGATAGGACTAGCGGTAAAGAGACCCAGTACTTC
TRBV28	NA	TRBJ2-5	NA	CASSARLAQYF	TGTGCCAGCAGTGCACGACTGGCCCAGTACTTC
TRBV20-1	NA	TRBJ1-1	NA	CSASRQNTEAFF	TGCAGTGCTAGTCGACAGAACACTGAAGCTTTCTTT
TRBV20-1	NA	TRBJ2-7	NA	CSASQGRAYEQYF	TGCAGTGCTAGTCAGGGGCGAGCCTACGAGCAGTACTTC
TRBV18	NA	TRBJ2-7	TRBD1	CASSGQGYEQYF	TGTGCCAGCTCAGGACAGGGCTACGAGCAGTACTTC
TRBV29-1	NA	TRBJ1-5	TRBD1	CSAGGANQPQHF	TGCAGCGCAGGGGGCGCGAATCAGCCCCAGCATTTT
TRBV7-9	NA	TRBJ1-2	NA	CASSSNSYGYTF	TGTGCCAGCAGCTCCAACAGCTATGGCTACACCTTC
TRBV6-5	NA	TRBJ1-5	TRBD1	CASLRDSYQPQHF	TGTGCCAGCTTACGGGACAGTTATCAGCCCCAGCATTTT
TRBV5-1	NA	TRBJ2-1	TRBD1	CASSLGDRVRNEQFF	TGCGCCAGCAGCTTGGGGGACAGGGTTAGGAATGAGCAGTTCTTC
TRBV29-1	NA	TRBJ2-7	NA	CSVGSGRSSYEQYF	TGCAGCGTTGGTAGCGGAAGGAGCTCCTACGAGCAGTACTTC
TRBV28	NA	TRBJ2-1	TRBD1	CASRPDRGRYNEQFF	TGTGCCAGCAGACCCGACAGGGGTAGGTACAATGAGCAGTTCTTC
TRBV6-5	NA	TRBJ1-1	NA	CASSYERVTKEAFF	TGTGCCAGCAGTTACGAACGTGTAACGAAAGAAGCTTTCTTT
TRBV12-3/TRBV12-4	NA	TRBJ2-1	NA	CASSLAPRTEQFF	TGTGCCAGCAGTTTAGCCCCCCGAACTGAGCAGTTCTTC
TRBV2	NA	TRBJ1-1	NA	CASTMDSNTEAFF	TGTGCCAGCACCATGGACTCGAACACTGAAGCTTTCTTT
TRBV11-2	NA	TRBJ2-6	NA	CASSQSSASGANVLTF	TGTGCCAGCAGCCAATCGAGCGCCTCTGGGGCCAACGTCCTGACTTTC
TRBV5-1	NA	TRBJ2-7	NA	CASSLGQMVYEQYF	TGCGCCAGCAGCTTGGGTCAGATGGTCTACGAGCAGTACTTC
TRBV28	NA	TRBJ1-2	NA	CASSPGGIYGYTF	TGTGCCAGCAGTCCGGGAGGAATCTATGGCTACACCTTC
TRBV7-9	NA	TRBJ2-1	NA	CASSFGGAYNEQFF	TGTGCCAGCAGCTTCGGGGGCGCGTACAATGAGCAGTTCTTC
TRBV19	NA	TRBJ1-2	NA	CASEVGGGGLNYGYTF	TGTGCCTCAGAGGTAGGCGGCGGAGGACTTAACTATGGCTACACCTTC
TRBV6-1	NA	TRBJ1-1	NA	CASAFRGARNTEAFF	TGTGCCAGCGCTTTCCGGGGAGCGAGGAACACTGAAGCTTTCTTT
TRBV19	NA	TRBJ2-2	NA	CASSIGVPGELFF	TGTGCCAGTAGTATCGGGGTCCCCGGGGAGCTGTTTTTT
TRBV6-5	NA	TRBJ2-2	NA	CAIPKQDANTGELFF	TGTGCCATACCCAAACAGGACGCGAACACCGGGGAGCTGTTTTTT